This is a list of T cell receptor beta chains from one sample in a study of cytomegalovirus exposure and HLA in healthy donors. Sequencing was performed with immunoSEQ multiplex PCR; in TCRdb, only in-frame clones are kept and a portion is missing. This table holds 90,000 to 120,000 clones, about 75% found once. Sequenced sample: PBMCs. These receptors all stem from a male donor in good health and CMV-seropositive. The CDR3 runs from the conserved cysteine through the conserved F or W. Each record gives: V gene, clone size, CDR3 length, CDR3 protein. Some rows mark clone size as missing; the rest say once, few, many or name a class of expanded clone.

V: TRBV6-5
size: -
length: 14
CDR3: CATSNPGAGQPQHF

V: TRBV6-1
size: -
length: 13
CDR3: CASSGVAGNTIYF

V: TRBV10-3
size: -
length: 14
CDR3: CAINGQGVTGELFF

V: TRBV7-2
size: once
length: 15
CDR3: CASSLAIQGAGVAFF

V: TRBV5-1
size: once
length: 14
CDR3: CASSSDSIGWELFF

V: TRBV7-9
size: few
length: 13
CDR3: CASSLLVSYEQYF

V: TRBV6-1
size: -
length: 13
CDR3: CASSEILAQPQHF

V: TRBV6-5
size: -
length: 12
CDR3: CASTLGGGQPIF

V: TRBV5-1
size: -
length: 15
CDR3: CASSLNGQGRETQYF

V: TRBV29-1
size: -
length: 11
CDR3: CSVNRDTEAFF

V: TRBV27
size: -
length: 16
CDR3: CASSLDPGEMNYGYTF

V: TRBV7-9
size: -
length: 14
CDR3: CASSQGLQGYEQYF

V: TRBV6-5
size: -
length: 13
CDR3: CASTDRVGTEAFF

V: TRBV11-1
size: -
length: 15
CDR3: CASSPSFSGSGELFF

V: TRBV28
size: few
length: 16
CDR3: CASRPGGHLVSYEQYF

V: TRBV2
size: many
length: 14
CDR3: CASEQGPESYEQYF

V: TRBV28
size: -
length: 13
CDR3: CASSLRSAGELFF

V: TRBV6-4
size: -
length: 13
CDR3: CASSAHAAGELFF

V: TRBV29-1
size: -
length: 15
CDR3: CSAFRVPGFSTEAFF

V: TRBV5-1
size: -
length: 16
CDR3: CASSLKGRGRQETQYF

V: TRBV4-1
size: few
length: 16
CDR3: CASSHRSGGDTDTQYF

V: TRBV6-4
size: -
length: 15
CDR3: CASSDSWGGTGELFF

V: TRBV4-1
size: -
length: 18
CDR3: CASSQERGTSGGEETQYF

V: TRBV2
size: once
length: 18
CDR3: CASSRTYPRQGRTDTQYF

V: TRBV7-2
size: -
length: 15
CDR3: CASSPGGARGNEQFF

V: TRBV4-2
size: -
length: 17
CDR3: CASSQDEGGGYNYGYTF

V: TRBV19
size: -
length: 14
CDR3: CASSTPGSNEKLFF

V: TRBV30
size: once
length: 14
CDR3: CAWSVQGANYGYTF